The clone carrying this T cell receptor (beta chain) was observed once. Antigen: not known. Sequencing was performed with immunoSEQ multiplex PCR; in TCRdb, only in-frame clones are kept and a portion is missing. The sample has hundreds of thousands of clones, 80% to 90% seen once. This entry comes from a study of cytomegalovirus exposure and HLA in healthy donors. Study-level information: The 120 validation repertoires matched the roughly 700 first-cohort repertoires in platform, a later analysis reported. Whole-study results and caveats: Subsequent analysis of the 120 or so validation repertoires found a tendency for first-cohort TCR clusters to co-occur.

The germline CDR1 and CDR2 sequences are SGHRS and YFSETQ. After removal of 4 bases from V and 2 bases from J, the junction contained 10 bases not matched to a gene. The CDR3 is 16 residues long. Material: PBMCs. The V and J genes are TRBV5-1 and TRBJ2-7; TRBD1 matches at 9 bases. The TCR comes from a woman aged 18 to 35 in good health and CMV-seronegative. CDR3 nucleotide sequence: TGCGCCAGCAGCCAGAATCCGGACAGGGGCGCCTACGAGCAGTACTTC. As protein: CASSQNPDRGAYEQYF.